The clone carrying this T cell receptor beta chain was observed a handful of times. These data belong to a study of CD8 T cells in Susac syndrome. Reverse transcription used about 0.45 to 1 ug RNA and random hexamers. Each CDR3 protein is one row after TCRdb ran MiXCR on the immunoSEQ multiplex PCR reads. The sample lists roughly 400,000 distinct CDR3 sequences; more than 80% were seen once. Sequencing of TCR beta, carried out with a high-throughput approach, was applied to CD8+ and CD4+ T cells from the blood. Included as multiple sclerosis controls were treatment-naive patients who had stable or active relapsing-remitting disease. CDR3 length: 13 amino acids. Trimming removed 0 bases at V and 8 bases at J, with 6 bases between. Germline CDR1 KGHDR, CDR2 SFDVKD.

Source material: CD8+ T cells from PBMCs. This sequence joins TRBV24-1 and TRBJ2-2, with D possibly being TRBD1 or TRBD2 (5 bases each). The origin of this receptor is a human donor with multiple sclerosis. DNA of the CDR3: TGTGCCACCAGTGATTTGGAGGGGGGGGAGCTGTTTTTT. This gives the protein CATSDLEGGELFF.